A selection of T cell receptor beta chains follows, all from one sample in a study of cytomegalovirus exposure and HLA in healthy donors. Measured with immunoSEQ multiplex PCR; TCRdb has only the in-frame clones, and not every one. The data hold around 150,000 clones, with approximately 83% observed a single time. The sample consisted of PBMCs. Receptor source: a man aged 35 to 55 in good health and CMV-seropositive. CDR3s include the opening cysteine and the closing phenylalanine or tryptophan. A D gene is named only where the DNA matches it firmly. For some rows the clone size is stated as once, few or many, or as a class when expanded; others skip it.

v_gene	len	abundance	d_gene	j_gene	CDR3nt	CDR3aa
TRBV9	13	few	.	TRBJ2-5	TGTGCCAGCAGCACCGACTCACAAGAGACCCAGTACTTC	CASSTDSQETQYF
TRBV18	15	once	.	TRBJ2-7	TGTGCCAGCTCACCATCTTTCCAGGCCGAGAACGAGCAGTACTTC	CASSPSFQAENEQYF
TRBV25-1	15	.	TRBD1	TRBJ2-3	TGTGCCAGCAGTGAACGGACAGGGGGCCGGGATACGCAGTATTTT	CASSERTGGRDTQYF
TRBV7-2	16	.	TRBD2	TRBJ2-3	TGTGCCAGCAGCTTATCTCTAGCGGGGACTCCAGATACGCAGTATTTT	CASSLSLAGTPDTQYF
TRBV7-9	14	.	.	TRBJ2-5	TGTGCCAGCAGCCCTCCGCGGTACCAAGAGACCCAGTACTTC	CASSPPRYQETQYF
TRBV27	13	.	.	TRBJ2-1	TGTGCCAGCAGCGCCCCAGGCCAGAGCCAGCAGTTCTTC	CASSAPGQSQQFF
TRBV23-1	17	.	TRBD1	TRBJ1-2	TGCGCCAGCAGTCCCGGGACAGGGCACGTCCCCAACTATGGCTACACCTTC	CASSPGTGHVPNYGYTF
TRBV18	11	.	.	TRBJ2-5	TGTGCCAGCTCTCAACAAGAGACCCAGTACTTC	CASSQQETQYF
TRBV5-6	14	.	.	TRBJ1-1	TGTGCCAGCAGCTCCGGGATCATGAACACTGAAGCTTTCTTT	CASSSGIMNTEAFF
TRBV5-5	15	.	.	TRBJ1-2	TGTGCCAGCAGCTTGGGGACACCCCTGAACTATGGCTACACCTTC	CASSLGTPLNYGYTF
TRBV30	13	.	TRBD1	TRBJ2-5	TGTGCCTGGAGGCGACAGGGGGGAGAGACCCAGTACTTC	CAWRRQGGETQYF
TRBV11-2	15	once	.	TRBJ2-7	TGTGCCAGCAGCGTCTCCGGGACAAGGACCTACGAGCAGTACTTC	CASSVSGTRTYEQYF
TRBV4-3	15	.	.	TRBJ2-1	TGCGCCAGCAGCATCGGGACAAGCTCCTACAATGAGCAGTTCTTC	CASSIGTSSYNEQFF